The clone carrying this T cell receptor beta chain was counted between two and nine times. What it recognizes is unknown. The source of the sample is a study of T-cell reconstitution after alpha-beta-depleted transplantation in children. General study points: The origin of alpha-beta T cells about two months after transplant was reportedly several hundred expanded graft clones.

The CDR3 covers 15 residues. Germline loops: CDR1 WNHNN, CDR2 SYGVQD (reference sequence). Germline trimming cut 2 bases from V and 6 bases from J; bases unmatched to any gene: 9. Preparation of the TCRbeta library involved a method that used unique molecular identifiers. TCRdb re-called the PCR reads through MiXCR, storing one row per CDR3 protein. The table records around 700,000 distinct CDR3 sequences, about 12% of them present only once. The sequenced sample was PBMCs, obtained before TCRalphabeta/CD19-depleted stem cell transplant. The rearrangement links TRBV10-1 to TRBJ2-7; 8 bases are a match to TRBD2. The clonotype comes from a girl aged 2-10 years with congenital amegakaryocytic thrombocytopenia, due to receive a stem cell transplant. CDR3 in DNA: TGCGCCAGCAGTGAGCGTCTAGCGGGCGACGGCGAGCAGTACTTC. Amino acid sequence: CASSERLAGDGEQYF.